This T cell receptor (beta chain) is from a study of post-analysis software for immune sequencing data. At the level of the study: The disease courses covered relapsing-remitting, secondary progressive and progressive-relapsing multiple sclerosis.

The V end lost 0 bases, the J end lost 6 bases, and 15 bases lay between the germline ends. CDR1 is LGHNA, CDR2 YSLEER, per germline. The CDR3 spans 15 residues. Tagging with unique molecular identifiers was a feature of the TCR beta cDNA libraries. When roughly 1 to 10 million T cells were used, they gave roughly 500,000 cDNA molecules. TCRdb recomputed calls from the PCR reads with MiXCR, one row per CDR3 protein. This sample yields 750,000 to 950,000 distinct CDR3 sequences, of which 46% are seen a single time; roughly 4.9% belongs to the top ten. As to this clonotype: The antigen remains unidentified.

Study results and limitations: People with multiple sclerosis had a significantly lower normalized Chao1 diversity than controls did. Elevated frequency relative to controls characterized 4 or 5 TRBV segments in patients, TRBV5-6, TRBV5-1 and TRBV20-1 among them.

The specimen was blood. The chain links TRBV4-3 to TRBJ2-7; D might be TRBD2 (6 bases). This clonotype was sampled from a girl aged 5 to 17 with multiple sclerosis. Here the CDR3 DNA reads TGCGCCAGCAGCCAAGATCTGGGACTCCCTGGCGAGCAGTACTTC. Protein product: CASSQDLGLPGEQYF.